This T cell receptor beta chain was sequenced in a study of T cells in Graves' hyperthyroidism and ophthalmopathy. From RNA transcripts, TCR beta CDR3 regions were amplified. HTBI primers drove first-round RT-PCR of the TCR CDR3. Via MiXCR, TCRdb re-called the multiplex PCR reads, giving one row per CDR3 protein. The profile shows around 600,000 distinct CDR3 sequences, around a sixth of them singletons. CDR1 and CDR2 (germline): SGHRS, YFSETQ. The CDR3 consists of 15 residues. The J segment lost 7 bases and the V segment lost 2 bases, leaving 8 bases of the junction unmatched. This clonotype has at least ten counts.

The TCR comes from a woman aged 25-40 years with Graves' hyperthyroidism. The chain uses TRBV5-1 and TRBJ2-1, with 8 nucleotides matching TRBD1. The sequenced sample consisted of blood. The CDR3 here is CASSFGQGTGNEQFF. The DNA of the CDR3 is TGCGCCAGCAGCTTCGGACAGGGTACGGGGAATGAGCAGTTCTTC.